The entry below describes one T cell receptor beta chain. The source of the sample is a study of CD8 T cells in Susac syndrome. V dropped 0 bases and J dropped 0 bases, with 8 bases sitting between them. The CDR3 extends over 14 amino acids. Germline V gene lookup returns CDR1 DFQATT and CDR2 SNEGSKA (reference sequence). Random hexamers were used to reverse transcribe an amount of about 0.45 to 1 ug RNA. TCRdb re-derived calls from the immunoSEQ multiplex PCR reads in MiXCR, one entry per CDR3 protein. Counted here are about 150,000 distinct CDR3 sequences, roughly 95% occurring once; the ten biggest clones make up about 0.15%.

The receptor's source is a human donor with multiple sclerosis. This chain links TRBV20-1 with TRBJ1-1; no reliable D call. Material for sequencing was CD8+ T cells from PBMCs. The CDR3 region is CSARDPQMNTEAFF. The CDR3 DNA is TGCAGTGCTAGAGATCCACAGATGAACACTGAAGCTTTCTTT.